A single sample is the source of the 18 T cell receptor beta chains below, sequenced in a study of blood T cell repertoires in COVID-19. TCRdb keeps only in-frame clones here, not all; method: immunoSEQ multiplex PCR. In the table there are about 290,000 clones, around nine tenths of which are singletons. The sequenced sample was peripheral blood. Every receptor here comes from a woman younger than 45 with COVID-19, enrolled during active disease.

The chain combines TRBV2 with TRBJ1-2; D gene ambiguous. V was shortened by 5 bases and J by 3 bases, with 4 bases between the two germline ends. This CDR3 has 11 residues. The germline V gene has CDR1 SNHLY and CDR2 FYNNEI. The DNA of the CDR3 is TGTGCCAGCAGTTCGGACTATGGCTACACCTTC. Protein: CASSSDYGYTF.

This clone was detected a few times. J is TRBJ2-7 and V is TRBV11-2; 7 positions match TRBD1. Germline trimming cut 4 bases from V and 6 bases from J; bases unmatched to any gene: 9. The CDR3 spans 14 residues. Germline values: CDR1 SGHAT, CDR2 FQNNGV. The CDR3 DNA sequence: TGTGCCAGCAGCTCCTGGACAGGTCTACCCGAGCAGTACTTC. It encodes CASSSWTGLPEQYF.

The gene calls are TRBV5-1 and TRBJ1-1; D is undetermined. Germline CDR1 is SGHRS and CDR2 is YFSETQ. The CDR3 is 15 residues long. The ends were cut back, 4 bases at V and 0 bases at J, with 13 bases in the middle. The CDR3 region has the DNA TGCGCCAGCAGCGGAGCTAGGCCCTTGAACACTGAAGCTTTCTTT. Encoded protein: CASSGARPLNTEAFF.

This clone has just one count. This sequence joins TRBV5-1 and TRBJ2-5; D is perhaps TRBD2 (6 bases). Germline V lookup: CDR1 SGHRS, CDR2 YFSETQ. The CDR3 runs 14 residues. The V and J ends lost 0 bases and 2 bases respectively, with 8 bases between them. The CDR3 sequence is CASSLAAGQETQYF. The CDR3 coding sequence is TGCGCCAGCAGCTTGGCGGCGGGGCAAGAGACCCAGTACTTC.

Concerning this clone itself: Different DNA sequences within this sample yield the same CDR3. The gene calls are TRBV6-5 and TRBJ1-5, with D possibly TRBD1 on 5 matching bases. Trimming shortened V by 4 bases and J by 6 bases, and 10 bases separated the two germline ends. The CDR3 has 13 amino acids. CDR1 is MNHEY, CDR2 SVGAGI, per germline. The CDR3 DNA sequence: TGTGCCAGCAGTTCCCAGGGAGGTCAGCCCCAGCATTTT. Its protein is CASSSQGGQPQHF.

This clone appeared a single time. The J gene is TRBJ2-3, the V gene TRBV6-1; no definite D call. Germline loops: CDR1 MNHNS, CDR2 SASEGT. There are 13 residues in the CDR3. V lost 2 bases and J lost 7, with 10 bases in between. The CDR3 nucleotides read TGTGCCAGCAGTGAATCGGTCCGATATACGCAGTATTTT. This codes for CASSESVRYTQYF.

The V call is TRBV6-5, the J call TRBJ2-2; D is perhaps TRBD2 (6 bases). CDR3 length: 13 amino acids. The germline V gene has CDR1 MNHEY and CDR2 SVGAGI. Trimming removed 5 bases at V and 4 bases at J, with 8 bases between. CDR3: CASSPGSTGELFF. The CDR3 nucleotides are TGTGCCAGCAGTCCCGGGAGCACCGGGGAGCTGTTTTTT.

This chain connects TRBV7-8 to TRBJ2-1; tentatively, D is TRBD2 (7 bases). The CDR3 covers 16 residues. Germline loops: CDR1 SGHVS, CDR2 FQNEAQ. Deletions cut 1 base from V and 4 bases from J, with 14 bases between. The DNA of the CDR3 is TGTGCCAGCAGCTTAGTAGGGGGGGCCGATTACAATGAGCAGTTCTTC. This gives the protein CASSLVGGADYNEQFF. Full variable domain (remainder filled in from reference TRBV7-8 and TRBJ2-1): GAGVSQSPRYKVAKRGQDVALRCDPISGHVSLFWYQQALGQGPEFLTYFQNEAQLDKSGLPSDRFFAERPEGSVSTLKIQRTQQEDSAVYLCASSLVGGADYNEQFFGPGTRLTVL.

V and J are TRBV23-1 and TRBJ1-5, with D possibly TRBD1 on 5 matching bases. TRBV23-1 is an open reading frame, and its role is uncertain. There are 16 residues in the CDR3. With 0 bases removed from V and 5 bases from J, the gap between germline ends came to 14 bases. The CDR3 region has the DNA TGCGCCAGCAGTCAATCGGGGCCTTCACAGCATCAGCCCCAGCATTTT. Protein sequence: CASSQSGPSQHQPQHF.

CDR3 nucleotides: TGTGCCAGCAGCTCGGGACAGATGAGCTCCTATAATTCACCCCTCCACTTT. It specifies CASSSGQMSSYNSPLHF. The V and J genes are TRBV7-9 and TRBJ1-6; 7 nucleotides align to TRBD1. The trim removed 4 bases at V and 0 bases at J, leaving 6 bases unmatched. Per germline, CDR1 SEHNR and CDR2 FQNEAQ (reference sequence). This CDR3 spans 17 amino acids.

This clone was seen just once. For the CDR3, the DNA is TGTGCCAGCAGTGAATACGACAGGTCACCCCAAGAGACCCAGTACTTC. Translated: CASSEYDRSPQETQYF. V and J are TRBV6-1 and TRBJ2-5; D possibly corresponds to TRBD1 (6 bases). Germline values: CDR1 MNHNS, CDR2 SASEGT. The V gene lost 2 bases and the J gene lost 1 base, with 14 bases spanning the gap. CDR3 length: 16 amino acids.

The chain couples TRBV11-3 to TRBJ1-1; D unclear. The length of the CDR3 is 13 residues. Germline assignment: CDR1 SGHNT and CDR2 YENEEA. The ends were cut back, 3 bases at V and 1 base at J, with 6 bases in the middle. Here the CDR3 reads CASSFGRNTEAFF. In nucleotides, the CDR3 is TGTGCCAGCAGCTTTGGCAGGAACACTGAAGCTTTCTTT.

The chain links TRBV7-9 to TRBJ2-1; tentative D call: TRBD1 (6 bases). Trimming shortened V by 5 bases and J by 5 bases, and 22 bases separated the two germline ends. CDR1 and CDR2 from the germline V gene are SEHNR and FQNEAQ (reference sequence). This CDR3 has 17 amino acids. The CDR3 region has the DNA TGTGCCAGCAGCCGTGGGACACTTGATTTGGTCCACAATGAGCAGTTCTTC. It translates to CASSRGTLDLVHNEQFF.

The chain combines TRBV3-1 (or the pseudogene TRBV3-2) with TRBJ2-3, with 9 positions matching TRBD2. CDR1 and CDR2 (germline): LGHDT, YNNKEL (reference sequence). The CDR3 totals 15 residues. V lost 7 bases to trimming and J lost 1 base; unmatched junction nucleotides: 6. CDR3 DNA sequence: TGTGCCAGCAACCGCGGGGGGGCCGGCACAGATACGCAGTATTTT. Its protein product is CASNRGGAGTDTQYF.

J is TRBJ1-1 and V is TRBV6-5; 8 bases align to TRBD1. CDR3 size: 14 residues. The V and J ends lost 5 bases and 4 bases, in that order; junction bases with no gene match: 6. Germline CDR1 is MNHEY and CDR2 is SVGAGI. The CDR3, as DNA: TGTGCCAGCAGTCGACAGGGGAAGGTCACTGAAGCTTTCTTT. Its protein is CASSRQGKVTEAFF.

This chain links TRBV3-1 (or the pseudogene TRBV3-2) with TRBJ1-2; 7 nucleotides agree with TRBD1. With 3 bases clipped from V and 8 bases from J, the junction kept 3 bases outside the gene matches. The germline gives CDR1 LGHDT, CDR2 YNNKEL (reference sequence). The CDR3 loop spans 12 amino acids. As DNA, the CDR3 is TGTGCCAGCAGCCAGACAGGGTTCGGCTACACCTTC. Encoded protein: CASSQTGFGYTF.

The rearrangement joins TRBV6-5 to TRBJ2-7; 10 bases agree with TRBD1. The V and J ends lost 0 bases and 4 bases, in that order; junction bases with no gene match: 3. CDR3 size: 15 residues. Looked up from germline, CDR1 is MNHEY and CDR2 is SVGAGI. CDR3 protein: CASSYSGQGVYEQYF. Written as DNA, the CDR3 is TGTGCCAGCAGTTACTCCGGACAGGGGGTTTACGAGCAGTACTTC.

In its sample, this clone was seen once. This chain uses TRBV3-1 (or the pseudogene TRBV3-2) with TRBJ1-1; D remains ambiguous. Trimming removed 8 bases at V and 0 bases at J, with 25 bases between. The germline gives CDR1 LGHDT, CDR2 YNNKEL (reference sequence). This CDR3 has 18 amino acids. CDR3 sequence reads: CASGSGALRGKMNTEAFF. The CDR3, as DNA: TGTGCCAGCGGGAGTGGTGCCCTACGGGGTAAAATGAACACTGAAGCTTTCTTT.